This T cell receptor beta chain emerged from a study of shared clonotypes between healthy human individuals. In the naive CD8 group, cells lacked CD45RO and were positively selected for CCR7, so terminally differentiated effector memory CD45RA+ cells were left out. Per the original data handling: Quality scores were absent from the junction-only immunoSEQ sequences, so filtering differed. Using immunoSEQ multiplex PCR, the repertoire was profiled, and TCRdb retains in-frame clones only, with some absent. Clone size and V and J calls were adopted from that table, with D and trimming inferred from the DNA. The sample has millions of clones, about 93% seen once. Sequenced sample: naive CD8+ T cells from PBMCs. The TCR was taken from a man in his late teens or twenties in good health. Some clones in this sample may be carry-over from other donors' samples.

The CDR3 sequence is CASSEGLAGGPYEQYF. In DNA form, the CDR3 reads TGTGCCAGCAGTGAGGGACTAGCGGGAGGGCCCTACGAGCAGTACTTC. The V call is TRBV6-1, the J call TRBJ2-7, with 16 bases that match TRBD2. CDR1 MNHNS and CDR2 SASEGT come from the germline V gene. Germline trimming cut 3 bases from V and 2 bases from J; bases unmatched to any gene: 1. The CDR3 is made up of 16 amino acids.